One sample yielded the 31 T cell receptor beta chains listed below, sequenced in a study of monozygotic twins with inflammatory bowel disease. Each CDR3 protein gets one entry in TCRdb, which reprocessed the 5' RACE reads and gives no DNA. This sample's table has approximately 340,000 distinct CDR3 sequences. Sequenced input: blood. The receptors were gathered from a human donor with ulcerative colitis or Crohn's disease, or a healthy co-twin of an affected twin (not recorded which).

The chain employs TRBV27 and TRBJ2-7; the TCRdb D gene call, TRBD1, has no DNA to confirm it. The CDR3 consists of 17 residues. Germline V gene sequence: CDR1 MNHEY, CDR2 SMNVEV (reference sequence). CDR3 in amino acids: CASTRQGEPRSTYEQYF.

The chain has TRBV4-1 and TRBJ1-2; the TRBD1 assignment by TCRdb is unverifiable without DNA. CDR1 is MGHRA, CDR2 YSYEKL, per germline. CDR3 size: 13 residues. This CDR3 reads CASSQGDVYGYTF.

This rearrangement joins TRBV25-1 to TRBJ2-1. The CDR3 has 14 amino acids. Germline loops: CDR1 MGHDK, CDR2 SYGVNS. The CDR3 region is CASRNNHPYNEQFF.

The gene calls are TRBV12-3 or TRBV12-4 and TRBJ2-3. The CDR3 is made up of 11 amino acids. CDR3 sequence reads: CASRTTDTQYF.

V usage is TRBV28 and J usage is TRBJ2-7; without DNA, the TCRdb call of TRBD2 cannot be checked. CDR3 length: 14 residues. Germline V gene data show CDR1 as MDHEN and CDR2 as SYDVKM. The CDR3 is CASSLWEVPCEQYF.

The rearrangement joins TRBV6-5 to TRBJ1-6; TCRdb selects TRBD1, and the lack of DNA leaves this call unchecked. Germline values: CDR1 MNHEY, CDR2 SVGAGI. The CDR3 runs to 16 residues. This chain's CDR3 is CASSLYRDISRSPLHF.

The V and J genes are TRBV7-2 and TRBJ1-6; TCRdb proposes TRBD1, but this gene call is untestable without DNA. This CDR3 has 17 amino acids. Germline CDR1 reads SGHTA; CDR2 reads FQGNSA. Here the CDR3 reads CASSLATGTGDDSPLHF.

V gene TRBV7-9 combines with J gene TRBJ2-1; as DNA is missing, the TRBD1 call by TCRdb cannot be tested. The CDR3 runs 15 residues. CDR1 SEHNR and CDR2 FQNEAQ come from the germline V gene (reference sequence). CDR3 loop: CASSFEDRVYNEQFF.

The genes are TRBV20-1 and TRBJ1-6. The CDR3 covers 12 residues. Germline loops: CDR1 DFQATT, CDR2 SNEGSKA (reference sequence). The CDR3 sequence is CSAPSYNSSPHF.

The chain carries TRBV11-2 and TRBJ2-2; TCRdb selects TRBD1, and the lack of DNA leaves this call unchecked. This CDR3 spans 19 amino acids. The germline V gene encodes CDR1 SGHAT and CDR2 FQNNGV. CDR3 in amino acids: CASSLDLVRHPGGVGELFF.

The V and J genes are TRBV20-1 and TRBJ1-2; there is no DNA to check the TCRdb D call of TRBD1. Germline V gives CDR1 DFQATT, CDR2 SNEGSKA (reference sequence). This CDR3 is 13 amino acids long. The chain's CDR3 is CSARESGLGGYTF.

The chain is built from TRBV15 and TRBJ2-2. Germline values: CDR1 LNHNV, CDR2 YYDKDF (reference sequence). This CDR3 region has 13 residues. The CDR3 is CATRQGWTGELFF.

The chain has TRBV6-5 and TRBJ2-2. The germline gives CDR1 MNHEY, CDR2 SVGAGI. CDR3 length: 15 amino acids. The CDR3 loop is CASSITPPNTGELFF.

This rearrangement joins TRBV4-2 to TRBJ2-5; TCRdb's D gene call, TRBD1, goes unchecked for lack of DNA. The germline gives CDR1 LGHNA, CDR2 YNFKEQ. The CDR3 has 17 residues. CDR3 sequence: CASSQGLLGVNVETQYF.

V usage is TRBV9 and J usage is TRBJ2-7. Germline CDR1 and CDR2: SGDLS and YYNGEE. There are 13 residues in the CDR3. CDR3 sequence: CASSVWYPYEQYF.

J is TRBJ2-1 and V is TRBV7-2; TCRdb's D call of TRBD2 is untestable without DNA. This CDR3 is built from 15 residues. CDR1 SGHTA and CDR2 FQGNSA come from the germline V gene. This CDR3 is CASSLEAGGNNEQFF. The full variable domain, with the rest looked up from reference TRBV7-2 and TRBJ2-1, is GAGVSQSPSNKVTEKGKDVELRCDPISGHTALYWYRQSLGQGLEFLIYFQGNSAPDKSGLPSDRFSAERTGGSVSTLTIQRTQQEDSAVYLCASSLEAGGNNEQFFGPGTRLTVL.

This chain uses TRBV18 with TRBJ2-3. Germline values: CDR1 KGHSH, CDR2 LQKENI. The CDR3 loop spans 14 amino acids. The CDR3: CASSPLPTTDTQYF.

The V and J genes are TRBV12-3 or TRBV12-4 and TRBJ2-7; TCRdb outputs TRBD1, but without DNA this stays unchecked. There are 15 residues in the CDR3. The CDR3: CASSPRTGVPYEQYF.

V is TRBV29-1 and J is TRBJ2-2; TCRdb names TRBD2, which stays unverified in the absence of DNA. The CDR3 totals 14 residues. CDR1 is SQVTM, CDR2 ANQGSEA, per germline. The CDR3 spells CSAPGGSGAGELFF.

The rearrangement links TRBV28 to TRBJ2-7; TCRdb gives TRBD2 as the D gene, but with no DNA this cannot be confirmed. This CDR3 has 14 residues. In germline, CDR1 is MDHEN, CDR2 SYDVKM. CDR3 amino acids: CASSPLAGGYEQYF.

The chain recombines TRBV5-1 with TRBJ2-7; TCRdb calls TRBD2, which cannot be checked without DNA. The CDR3 runs 15 residues. Germline assignment: CDR1 SGHRS and CDR2 YFSETQ. CDR3 sequence: CASSSSWWEAYEQYF.

The genes are TRBV15 and TRBJ2-5; TCRdb gives TRBD1 as the D gene, but with no DNA this cannot be confirmed. The germline CDR1 and CDR2 sequences are LNHNV and YYDKDF (reference sequence). The CDR3 consists of 14 residues. CDR3 residues: CATSTPGGEETQYF.

The chain joins TRBV7-8 to TRBJ2-3; absent DNA, TCRdb's TRBD2 call cannot be checked. The CDR3 is 17 residues long. Germline-derived CDR1 and CDR2 are SGHVS and FQNEAQ. This CDR3 is CASSPTGLAFSVNTQYF.

The chain combines TRBV7-2 with TRBJ2-7. From germline, CDR1 is SGHTA and CDR2 FQGNSA. CDR3 length equals 13 residues. CDR3 residues: CASSPQQAVEQYF.

This rearrangement joins TRBV4-1 to TRBJ2-2; TCRdb selects TRBD2, and the lack of DNA leaves this call unchecked. CDR1 is MGHRA, CDR2 YSYEKL, per germline. The CDR3 loop spans 16 amino acids. CDR3 sequence: CASSQVSGDVTGELFF.

The chain recombines TRBV7-2 with TRBJ1-6. Germline V lookup: CDR1 SGHTA, CDR2 FQGNSA. The CDR3 is 16 residues long. The CDR3 loop reads CASSLEVRGRNSPLHF. The entire variable domain, with the rest obtained from reference TRBV7-2 and TRBJ1-6, is as follows: GAGVSQSPSNKVTEKGKDVELRCDPISGHTALYWYRQSLGQGLEFLIYFQGNSAPDKSGLPSDRFSAERTGGSVSTLTIQRTQQEDSAVYLCASSLEVRGRNSPLHFGNGTRLTVT.

The CDR3 is CASSLATGSGNEQFF. The V and J genes are TRBV5-1 and TRBJ2-1; TCRdb selects TRBD1, and the lack of DNA leaves this call unchecked. Germline V CDR1 and CDR2: SGHRS, YFSETQ. There are 15 residues in the CDR3. The variable domain in full, completed from reference TRBV5-1 and TRBJ2-1, reads KAGVTQTPRYLIKTRGQQVTLSCSPISGHRSVSWYQQTPGQGLQFLFEYFSETQRNKGNFPGRFSGRQFSNSRSEMNVSTLELGDSALYLCASSLATGSGNEQFFGPGTRLTVL.

The chain carries TRBV20-1 and TRBJ2-1. Germline-derived CDR1 and CDR2 are DFQATT and SNEGSKA (reference sequence). The CDR3 loop spans 14 amino acids. This CDR3 is CSANRQSSYNEQFF.

This chain uses TRBV5-5 with TRBJ1-4. The CDR3 is 15 amino acids. Germline V lookup: CDR1 SGHKS, CDR2 YYEKEE (reference sequence). The CDR3 spells CASSLGLEMNEKLFF.

The chain joins TRBV3-1 to TRBJ2-1; TCRdb designates TRBD2, a call that cannot be tested without DNA. The germline CDR1 and CDR2 sequences are LGHDT and YNNKEL (reference sequence). The length of the CDR3 is 12 residues. The CDR3 protein is CASSLSVGEQFF.

The CDR3 here is CASRETGTRSTDTQYF. The chain recombines TRBV19 with TRBJ2-3; no DNA is available, so the TRBD1 call from TCRdb remains unchecked. CDR3 length equals 16 residues. Germline V gene lookup returns CDR1 LNHDA and CDR2 SQIVND (reference sequence).